Listed below are T cell receptor beta chains from one sample, sequenced in a study of neoadjuvant anti-PD-1 for oral cavity cancer. Measured with immunoSEQ multiplex PCR; TCRdb has only the in-frame clones, and not every one. The sample contains about 14,000 clones, 65% to 75% of which appear only once. The source material was PBMCs, sampled before nivolumab (anti-PD-1) treatment. The source of these receptors is a person aged 35-79 years with oral cavity squamous cell carcinoma. Both conserved end residues are part of each CDR3. The order of the fields is J gene, CDR3 length, V gene, clone size, D gene, CDR3 DNA, CDR3 protein. D genes are given only for firm matches. Size is omitted from some rows. Given values are once, few, many or a class for expanded clones.

TRBJ1-4 11 TRBV20-1 - - TGCAGTGCTAGGTTACGGGAAAAACTGTTTTTT CSARLREKLFF
TRBJ2-1 17 TRBV7-8 - TRBD2 TGTGCCAGCAGCTTTGCGGGGGGGCGACATTTTAACAATGAGCAGTTCTTC CASSFAGGRHFNNEQFF
TRBJ2-7 14 TRBV4-1 - TRBD1 TGCGCCAGCAGCCAAGCGGACAGGCCAGAAGAGCAGTACTTC CASSQADRPEEQYF
TRBJ2-6 13 TRBV29-1 once - TGCAGCGTTGCGCGCTCTGGGGCCAACGTCCTGACTTTC CSVARSGANVLTF
TRBJ2-7 16 TRBV6-1 - - TGTGCCAGCAGTGAAATACCGGGCCAGGGGCTCTACGAGCAGTACTTC CASSEIPGQGLYEQYF
TRBJ2-7 12 TRBV11-2 - - TGTGCCAGCAGGTCACCCTCCTACGAGCAGTACTTC CASRSPSYEQYF
TRBJ2-3 15 TRBV2 - - TGTGCCAGCAGTGTCACCGGGACTTACACAGATACGCAGTATTTT CASSVTGTYTDTQYF
TRBJ2-2 17 TRBV4-1 few TRBD2 TGCGCCAGCAGCCAAGGGACTAGCGGACCGAACACCGGGGAGCTGTTTTTT CASSQGTSGPNTGELFF
TRBJ2-6 16 TRBV7-8 - - TGTGCCAGCAGCTTAATATTGGGGCCTGGGGCCAACGTCCTGACTTTC CASSLILGPGANVLTF
TRBJ1-1 14 TRBV2 - - TGTGCCAGCAGGGCTGGACAGTCGAACACTGAAGCTTTCTTT CASRAGQSNTEAFF
TRBJ1-2 14 TRBV6-5 - - TGTGCCAGCAGTTACTCAGCCAATAACTATGGCTACACCTTC CASSYSANNYGYTF
TRBJ2-5 16 TRBV5-1 - TRBD1 TGCGCCAGCAGGGACACCTACAGGGGGCGAGGGGAGACCCAGTACTTC CASRDTYRGRGETQYF
TRBJ1-2 13 TRBV5-4 - TRBD1 TGTGCCAGCAGCTGGACAGGACCCTATGGCTACACCTTC CASSWTGPYGYTF
TRBJ1-1 15 TRBV27 once TRBD1 TGTGCCAGCGCTCCCCTCCAGGGGGCTTTAACTGAAGCTTTCTTT CASAPLQGALTEAFF
TRBJ2-1 15 TRBV7-2 once - TGTGCCAGCAGCTCAAGCCGCACTCCAAACAATGAGCAGTTCTTC CASSSSRTPNNEQFF